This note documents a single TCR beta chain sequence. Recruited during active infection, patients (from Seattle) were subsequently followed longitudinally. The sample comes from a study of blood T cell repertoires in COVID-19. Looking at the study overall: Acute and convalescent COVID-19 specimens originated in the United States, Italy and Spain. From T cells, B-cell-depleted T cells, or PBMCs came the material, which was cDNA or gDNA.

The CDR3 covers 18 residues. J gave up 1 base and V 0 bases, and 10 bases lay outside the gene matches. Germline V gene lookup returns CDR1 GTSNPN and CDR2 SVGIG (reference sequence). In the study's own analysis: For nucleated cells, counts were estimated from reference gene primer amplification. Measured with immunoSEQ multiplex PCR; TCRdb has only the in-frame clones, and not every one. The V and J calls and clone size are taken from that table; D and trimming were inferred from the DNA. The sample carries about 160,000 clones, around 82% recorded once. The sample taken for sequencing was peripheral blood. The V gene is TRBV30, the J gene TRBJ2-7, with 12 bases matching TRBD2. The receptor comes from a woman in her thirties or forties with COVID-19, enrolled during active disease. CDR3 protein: CAWSVWGASGRVSYEQYF. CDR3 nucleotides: TGTGCCTGGAGTGTATGGGGTGCTAGCGGGAGGGTTTCCTACGAGCAGTACTTC.